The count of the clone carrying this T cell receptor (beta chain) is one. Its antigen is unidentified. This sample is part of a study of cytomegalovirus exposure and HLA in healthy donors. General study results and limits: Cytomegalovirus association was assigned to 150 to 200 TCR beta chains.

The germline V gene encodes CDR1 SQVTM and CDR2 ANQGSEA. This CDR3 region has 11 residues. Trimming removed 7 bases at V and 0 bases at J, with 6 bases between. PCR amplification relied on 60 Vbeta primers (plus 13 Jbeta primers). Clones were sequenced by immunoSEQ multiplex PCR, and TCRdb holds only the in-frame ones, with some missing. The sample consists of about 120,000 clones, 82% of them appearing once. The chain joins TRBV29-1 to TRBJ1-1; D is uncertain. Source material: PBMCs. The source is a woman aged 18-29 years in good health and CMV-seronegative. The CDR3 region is CSAGLNTEAFF. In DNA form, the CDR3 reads TGCAGCGCAGGTCTGAACACTGAAGCTTTCTTT.